What follows are 8 T cell receptor beta chains derived from one specimen sequenced in a study of OX40 agonist ivuxolimab in advanced cancers. Using immunoSEQ multiplex PCR, the repertoire was profiled, and TCRdb retains in-frame clones only, with some absent. The sample yields 80,000 to 100,000 clones, around 85% seen once. The sequences come from CD4+ or CD8+ T cells sorted from blood, collected in a trial of the OX40 agonist ivuxolimab. The receptors here all came from an adult with an advanced solid tumor such as melanoma, head and neck, liver or kidney cancer.

The gene calls are TRBV5-4 and TRBJ2-1; the D gene is possibly TRBD2 (6 bases). The CDR3 is 16 amino acids. With 6 bases removed from V and 2 bases from J, the gap between germline ends came to 18 bases. The germline CDR1 and CDR2 sequences are SGHNT and YYREEE (reference sequence). The CDR3 loop reads CASNPGGTVAYNEQFF. CDR3 bases: TGTGCCAGCAACCCCGGAGGGACCGTTGCCTACAATGAGCAGTTCTTC.

The genes are TRBV5-1 and TRBJ2-3; the D is unclear. V shed 0 bases and J shed 2 bases, with 7 bases lying between them. CDR3 length: 14 residues. Germline V CDR1 and CDR2: SGHRS, YFSETQ. The CDR3 DNA reads as TGCGCCAGCAGCTTGGGAGACCCCACAGATACGCAGTATTTT. Translating it yields CASSLGDPTDTQYF.

This rearrangement joins TRBV7-2 to TRBJ2-7; D call uncertain. The CDR3 totals 14 residues. With 5 bases removed from V and 2 bases from J, the gap between germline ends came to 13 bases. CDR1 is SGHTA and CDR2 is FQGNSA in the germline V gene. As DNA, the CDR3 is TGTGCCAGCAGCATACACAAAACTACCTACGAGCAGTACTTC. Translated: CASSIHKTTYEQYF. The complete variable domain, with remaining parts taken from reference TRBV7-2 and TRBJ2-7, reads GAGVSQSPSNKVTEKGKDVELRCDPISGHTALYWYRQSLGQGLEFLIYFQGNSAPDKSGLPSDRFSAERTGGSVSTLTIQRTQQEDSAVYLCASSIHKTTYEQYFGPGTRLTVT.

Here the CDR3 reads CASSWDANTEAFF. The CDR3 nucleotides are TGTGCCAGCAGTTGGGACGCGAACACTGAAGCTTTCTTT. This chain links TRBV27 with TRBJ1-1; the D gene is possibly TRBD1 (5 bases). Germline V gives CDR1 MNHEY, CDR2 SMNVEV (reference sequence). This CDR3 comprises 13 residues. With 4 bases removed from V and 1 base from J, the gap between germline ends came to 7 bases.

This chain joins TRBV7-2 and TRBJ2-5; possibly TRBD2 for D (5 bases). The CDR3 is 15 amino acids. CDR1 SGHTA and CDR2 FQGNSA come from the germline V gene. The V and J ends lost 0 bases and 5 bases respectively, with 13 bases between them. The CDR3 region has the DNA TGTGCCAGCAGCTTAGCCCCATCGGGAACGGAGACCCAGTACTTC. Its translation: CASSLAPSGTETQYF.

The chain links TRBV6-1 to TRBJ1-5, with 8 bases identical to TRBD1. The germline gives CDR1 MNHNS, CDR2 SASEGT. V shed 2 bases, J shed 8 bases, and the junction held 5 bases outside the gene matches. The CDR3 covers 14 residues. In nucleotides, the CDR3 is TGTGCCAGCAGTGAATCGACAGGGGCCGAGCCCCAGCATTTT. Its protein product is CASSESTGAEPQHF.

This clone was observed a single time. The chain has TRBV21-1 and TRBJ2-4; the table's D gene call, TRBD2, was not cross checked with the DNA. TRBV21-1 is shown as a pseudogene. This CDR3 is built from 18 residues. The DNA for the CDR3 is TGTGCCAGCAGCAAAGGGGAGGGCGGGAGAGATGCCAAAAACATTCAGTACTTC. Its protein product is CASSKGEGGRDAKNIQYF.

A note on this clone: This same CDR3 is encoded by further DNA sequences in the sample. J is TRBJ1-5 and V is TRBV19; 7 bases are shared with TRBD1. Germline CDR1 and CDR2: LNHDA and SQIVND (reference sequence). Trimming cost V 4 bases and J 2 bases; bases outside gene matches: 2. The CDR3 covers 14 residues. CDR3 amino acids: CASSTTGGNQPQHF. The CDR3 bases are TGTGCCAGTAGTACTACAGGGGGCAATCAGCCCCAGCATTTT.